This TCR beta chain was observed in a study of T cell clonotyping in hematopoietic cell transplantation. Clones were read by immunoSEQ multiplex PCR, and TCRdb kept only the in-frame ones, dropping some. Altogether around 12,000 clones are present, about 79% being singletons, with the ten largest covering nearly 6%. Recipients were bled about 28 days pretransplant and at posttransplant days 30, 100, 180. The CDR3 has 14 amino acids. The germline CDR1 and CDR2 sequences are ENHRY and SYGVKD. To note about this clone: At one boundary the junction diverges from the germline segment, which might be a read error.

The sequence came from a female patient aged 40 to 55 who had an allogeneic stem cell transplant from a related donor, so T cells may come from the graft donor. Some clones in this sample may be carry-over from other donors' samples. V and J are TRBV10-3 and TRBJ1-5; a possible D gene is TRBD1 (5 bases). The starting material was PBMCs, obtained 100 days after allogeneic stem cell transplant. CDR3: CVIRDGYSNQPQHF. CDR3 in DNA: TGTGTCATCAGGGACGGTTATAGCAATCAGCCCCAGCATTTT.